This TCR beta chain is drawn from a study of cytomegalovirus exposure and HLA in healthy donors. Study-level information: A prior study identified approximately 120 million unique TCR beta sequences from some 180 million T cells.

This CDR3 comprises 13 residues. Per the germline V gene, CDR1 is SGHNT and CDR2 is YYREEE (reference sequence). Trimming took off 0 bases at V and 7 bases at J, with 11 bases between the two ends. PCR employed 60 Vbeta and 13 Jbeta primers. The protocol was immunoSEQ multiplex PCR, while the TCRdb copy is restricted to in-frame clones and leaves out a portion. Among roughly 200,000 clones listed, 10% to 15% were seen once. The sample holds a few counts of this clone. Its antigen is not identified. Study-wide findings and caveats: Segments of the TCR beta V type were, in most cases, productive about 90% or about 30% of the time in an earlier analysis.

The source is a man in his forties or fifties in good health and CMV-seropositive. The chain carries TRBV5-4 and TRBJ2-7; possibly TRBD1 for D (5 bases). The sample consisted of PBMCs. The CDR3 region has the DNA TGTGCCAGCAGCTTGGGGCAGGGCGGAGAGCAGTACTTC. It yields the protein CASSLGQGGEQYF.